This T cell receptor (beta chain) was sequenced for a study of blood T cell repertoires in COVID-19. Turning to the study itself: Samples came from the United States, Italy and Spain, spanning acute and convalescent COVID-19.

V trimming: 4 bases; J trimming: 10 bases; junction bases outside the gene matches: 8. CDR1 SGHNT and CDR2 YYREEE come from the germline V gene (reference sequence). The CDR3 is 15 amino acids. Original processing notes: Amplification of reference gene primers was used by the study to estimate nucleated cell counts. Repertoires were generated with immunoSEQ multiplex PCR, while TCRdb's copy carries only in-frame clones and drops some. V, J and clone size were drawn from that table, and D and trimming were deduced from the DNA. In the table there are roughly 180,000 clones, less than 90% of which are singletons. There are a few counts of this clone. Participant-given clinical history determined each cohort assignment.

Sequenced sample: PBMCs or T cells enriched from blood (not recorded which). This clonotype was obtained from a woman aged 50 to 60 who had recovered from COVID-19. The chain couples TRBV5-4 to TRBJ1-6; 10 nucleotides line up with TRBD1. The CDR3 spells CASSATGGALSPLHF. CDR3 bases: TGTGCCAGCAGCGCGACAGGGGGCGCTTTGTCACCCCTCCACTTT.